The 10 T cell receptor beta chains below all came from one sample that was sequenced in a study of blood T cell repertoires in COVID-19. TCRdb's table, derived via immunoSEQ multiplex PCR, lists solely in-frame clones and lacks some. The table includes 150,000 to 200,000 clones, about 83% detected once. Material for sequencing was peripheral blood. These receptors all come from a man between 65 and 85 years old who had recovered from COVID-19.

The V gene is TRBV6-5, the J gene TRBJ1-1; perhaps TRBD1 as D (5 bases). Deletions cut 10 bases from V and 1 base from J, with 19 bases between. The CDR3 runs to 15 residues. CDR1 is MNHEY and CDR2 is SVGAGI in the germline V gene. The CDR3 protein is CATLRGAGSNTEAFF. The CDR3 DNA reads TGTGCCACACTGAGAGGAGCAGGGTCGAACACTGAAGCTTTCTTT.

This clone showed up just once. This chain uses TRBV9 with TRBJ2-2; D might be TRBD2 (6 bases). V shed 2 bases and J shed 4 bases, with 15 bases lying between them. Germline values: CDR1 SGDLS, CDR2 YYNGEE. The CDR3 consists of 16 residues. The DNA of the CDR3 is TGTGCCAGCAGCGTGGACGGGGGTCGCGTCACCGGGGAGCTGTTTTTT. This sequence encodes CASSVDGGRVTGELFF.

The J gene is TRBJ2-3, the V gene TRBV30; the D gene is possibly TRBD2 (6 bases). V was trimmed by 5 bases and J by 5 bases, leaving 17 bases between them. Germline CDR1 is GTSNPN and CDR2 is SVGIG (reference sequence). The CDR3 totals 14 residues. The CDR3 bases are TGTGCCTGGGGCGGGATTCCCCGGCGAGATACGCAGTATTTT. Translation: CAWGGIPRRDTQYF.

The gene calls are TRBV6-5 and TRBJ2-7; D call uncertain. The ends were cut back, 8 bases at V and 0 bases at J, with 11 bases in the middle. The CDR3 has 13 residues. Germline V gene sequence: CDR1 MNHEY, CDR2 SVGAGI. The DNA for the CDR3 is TGTGCCAGCGGCGAGGATCTCTCCTACGAGCAGTACTTC. Translated: CASGEDLSYEQYF.

The V call is TRBV3-1 (or the pseudogene TRBV3-2), the J call TRBJ2-3; 9 positions agree with TRBD2. V gave up 3 bases and J gave up 6 bases; unmatched junction bases: 7. Germline CDR1 is LGHDT and CDR2 is YNNKEL (reference sequence). The CDR3 contains 15 residues. The CDR3 DNA follows: TGTGCCAGCAGCCATCGAGCCGGGACTAGCGATACGCAGTATTTT. Encoded protein: CASSHRAGTSDTQYF.

This clone was detected only once. The J gene is TRBJ2-2, the V gene TRBV6-2 or TRBV6-3; 7 positions agree with TRBD2. Losses at the gene ends were 0 bases for V and 5 bases for J; bases not matched to a gene: 3. CDR1 MNHEY and CDR2 SVGEGT come from the germline V gene. CDR3 size: 15 residues. The CDR3 protein is CASSYSTGGTGELFF. The CDR3 DNA follows: TGTGCCAGCAGTTACTCGACGGGAGGTACCGGGGAGCTGTTTTTT.

J is TRBJ2-7 and V is TRBV10-2; TRBD2 matches 7 bases. Germline loops: CDR1 WSHSY, CDR2 SAAADI. The V and J ends lost 0 bases and 6 bases, in that order; junction bases with no gene match: 2. There are 13 residues in the CDR3. The CDR3 DNA follows: TGCGCCAGCAGTGAGTCGGGAGGGAGCGAGCAGTACTTC. Amino acid sequence: CASSESGGSEQYF.

The chain has TRBV6-5 and TRBJ2-1, with no clear D. There are 15 residues in the CDR3. The V end lost 6 bases, the J end lost 6 bases, and 18 bases lay between the germline ends. Germline-derived CDR1 and CDR2 are MNHEY and SVGAGI. The CDR3 protein is CASSPSAGKVNEQFF. In DNA form, the CDR3 reads TGTGCCAGCAGCCCGTCGGCAGGTAAAGTCAATGAGCAGTTCTTC.

The chain recombines TRBV19 with TRBJ2-1; 12 bases match TRBD2. Germline CDR1 reads LNHDA; CDR2 reads SQIVND (reference sequence). Trimming removed 7 bases from V and 9 bases from J; junction bases left unmatched: 10. CDR3 length equals 15 residues. CDR3 DNA: TGTGCCAGTAACCCGACTAGCGGGAGCAGTATTGAGCAGTTCTTC. This encodes CASNPTSGSSIEQFF.

CDR3 sequence reads: CSVSGSGDTQYF. CDR3 DNA sequence: TGCAGCGTTAGCGGGAGCGGAGATACGCAGTATTTT. The chain recombines TRBV29-1 with TRBJ2-3, with 8 positions matching TRBD2. The CDR3 spans 12 residues. Germline-derived CDR1 and CDR2 are SQVTM and ANQGSEA. Germline trimming cut 5 bases from V and 5 bases from J; bases unmatched to any gene: 3.